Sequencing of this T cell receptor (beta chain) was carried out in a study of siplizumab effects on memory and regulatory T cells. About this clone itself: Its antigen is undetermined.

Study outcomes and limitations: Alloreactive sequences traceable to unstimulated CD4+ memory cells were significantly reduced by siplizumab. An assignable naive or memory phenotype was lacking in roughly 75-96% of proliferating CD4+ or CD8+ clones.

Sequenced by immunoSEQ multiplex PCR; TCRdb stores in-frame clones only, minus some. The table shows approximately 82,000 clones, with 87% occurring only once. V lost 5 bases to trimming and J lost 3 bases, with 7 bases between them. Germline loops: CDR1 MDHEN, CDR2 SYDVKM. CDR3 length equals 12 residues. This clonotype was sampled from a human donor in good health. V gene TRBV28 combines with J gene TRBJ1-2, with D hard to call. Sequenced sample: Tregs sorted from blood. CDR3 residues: CASSPSDYGYTF. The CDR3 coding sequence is TGTGCCAGCAGTCCCTCGGACTATGGCTACACCTTC.